This TCR beta chain was identified during a study of blood T cell repertoires in COVID-19. For the study at large: Samples of COVID-19 (acute and convalescent) were obtained from the United States, Italy and Spain. In each case, the material was cDNA or gDNA derived from T cells, B-cell-depleted T cells, or PBMCs.

Source study methods: Estimation of nucleated cell counts was performed using reference gene primer amplification. Assay: immunoSEQ multiplex PCR; the TCRdb copy retains only in-frame clones and omits some. The V and J calls and the clone size are those of that table, but D and trimming were determined from the DNA. The sample shows almost 250,000 clones, about 89% of them seen only once. Deletions cut 6 bases from V and 4 bases from J, with 6 bases between. The CDR3 is 11 residues long. The receptor comes from a woman between 55 and 75 years old who had recovered from COVID-19. This chain joins TRBV12-3 or TRBV12-4 and TRBJ1-1; no clear D. Sequencing input: peripheral blood. CDR3 residues: CASRAFTEAFF. DNA of the CDR3: TGTGCCAGCAGGGCTTTCACTGAAGCTTTCTTT.